This is a list of T cell receptor beta chains from one sample in a study of persistence of HIV-infected CD4 T cells. These TCRs' antigens remain unknown. TCRdb's table, derived via immunoSEQ multiplex PCR, lists solely in-frame clones and lacks some. Here the sample spans roughly 32,000 clones, 82% being singletons. The input for sequencing was CD4+ T cells sorted from PBMCs after approximately 18-hour stimulation, taken from a patient who received antiretroviral therapy. All receptors come from an adult man with HIV who was CMV-seropositive. Both conserved end residues are part of each CDR3. Each record gives: V gene, D gene, J gene, CDR3 protein. D genes are given only for firm matches.

V: TRBV19; D: TRBD1; J: TRBJ2-6; CDR3: CASSTGTGWPSGANVLTF
V: TRBV5-6; D: TRBD2; J: TRBJ2-3; CDR3: CASSLDTWTSGGEDTQYF
V: TRBV27; D: TRBD1; J: TRBJ2-6; CDR3: CASSLYGTGTTGANVLTF
V: TRBV7-6; D: NA; J: TRBJ1-3; CDR3: CASSKDGQSSGNTIYF
V: TRBV15; D: NA; J: TRBJ2-5; CDR3: CATSNLQGLQETQYF
V: TRBV12-3/TRBV12-4; D: NA; J: TRBJ1-1; CDR3: CASSLGGPKAFF
V: TRBV7-9; D: TRBD2; J: TRBJ2-7; CDR3: CASSLGWVSGGPSSYEQYF
V: TRBV18; D: TRBD1; J: TRBJ2-5; CDR3: CASSHGPGQRGETQYF
V: TRBV5-1; D: NA; J: TRBJ2-1; CDR3: CASSPGLSSYNEQFF
V: TRBV7-2; D: NA; J: TRBJ2-2; CDR3: CASSLAPRIGFSGELFF
V: TRBV6-4; D: NA; J: TRBJ1-1; CDR3: CASSDSIGGPNTEAFF
V: TRBV5-1; D: TRBD1; J: TRBJ2-7; CDR3: CASSLPTGAYEQYF
V: TRBV6-2/TRBV6-3; D: NA; J: TRBJ1-5; CDR3: CASSYSIGQRDLSNQPQHF
V: TRBV7-3; D: NA; J: TRBJ1-2; CDR3: CASSSIGGDGYTF
V: TRBV5-1; D: TRBD1; J: TRBJ1-1; CDR3: CASSRTGMNTEAFF
V: TRBV6-5; D: NA; J: TRBJ2-3; CDR3: CASSPERADTDTQYF
V: TRBV18; D: TRBD1; J: TRBJ1-2; CDR3: CASSLDRAGYGYTF
V: TRBV6-2/TRBV6-3; D: NA; J: TRBJ1-5; CDR3: CASSDSHYSNQPQHF
V: TRBV12-2; D: NA; J: TRBJ1-4; CDR3: CASRRDIVATNEKLFF
V: TRBV7-2; D: NA; J: TRBJ1-1; CDR3: CASSTTRVGGRGAFF
V: TRBV9; D: NA; J: TRBJ2-3; CDR3: CASSFRGSTDTQYF
V: TRBV13; D: NA; J: TRBJ2-7; CDR3: CASSLGLNGYEQYF
V: TRBV30; D: NA; J: TRBJ1-3; CDR3: CAWSGSPRGNTIYF
V: TRBV29-1; D: NA; J: TRBJ1-1; CDR3: CSVVPSNTEAFF
V: TRBV3-1/TRBV3-2; D: NA; J: TRBJ2-7; CDR3: CASSPPISGASYEQYF
V: TRBV14; D: TRBD1; J: TRBJ2-3; CDR3: CASSQRDRGWDTQYF
V: TRBV20-1; D: NA; J: TRBJ2-1; CDR3: CSRKRGTEQFF
V: TRBV5-1; D: TRBD1; J: TRBJ1-2; CDR3: CASSLAGTAYGYTF
V: TRBV19; D: NA; J: TRBJ2-6; CDR3: CASSKGSGANVLTF
V: TRBV6-6; D: NA; J: TRBJ1-2; CDR3: CASSPSYRADYGYTF
V: TRBV5-4; D: NA; J: TRBJ2-2; CDR3: CASSLVAGSGTGELFF
V: TRBV2; D: NA; J: TRBJ2-7; CDR3: CASSRGSYYEQYF
V: TRBV7-9; D: NA; J: TRBJ1-4; CDR3: CASRGTGSPNEKLFF
V: TRBV12-1; D: NA; J: TRBJ2-5; CDR3: CASSPTGGGGLQETQYF
V: TRBV6-5; D: TRBD1; J: TRBJ1-2; CDR3: CATLKGQGQGYTF